A selection of T cell receptor beta chains follows, all from one sample in a study of blood T cell repertoires in COVID-19. Measured with immunoSEQ multiplex PCR; TCRdb has only the in-frame clones, and not every one. The sample carries about 370,000 clones, roughly 86% recorded once. The sample comprised peripheral blood. The receptor source for this set is a woman younger than 45 with COVID-19, enrolled during active disease. Each CDR3 is given with its conserved first and last residue. D genes are given only for firm matches. The listing skips clone size in some rows; elsewhere it reads once, few, many or a size class.

CDR3nt	CDR3aa	v_gene	j_gene	abundance	d_gene
TGCGCCAGCAGCTCCGAGGGGGGGAGCGGAAACACCATATATTTT	CASSSEGGSGNTIYF	TRBV5-1	TRBJ1-3	many	-
TGTGCCAGCAGCTTAGTAGGGCGGGGTGAAGCTTTCTTT	CASSLVGRGEAFF	TRBV11-2	TRBJ1-1	-	-
TGTGCCAGCAGCGCGACTAGCTTGTATGGGTACGAGCAGTACTTC	CASSATSLYGYEQYF	TRBV9	TRBJ2-7	-	TRBD2
TGTGCCAGCAGTCTGATAGCGGGAGCCCACTCCTACGAGCAGTACTTC	CASSLIAGAHSYEQYF	TRBV6-4	TRBJ2-7	-	TRBD2
TGTGCCAGCAGTCCCCAGGGCCCGAATAATTCACCCCTCCACTTT	CASSPQGPNNSPLHF	TRBV28	TRBJ1-6	-	-
TGTGCCAGCAGCGGACTAGCGGGCAAAGAGACCCAGTACTTC	CASSGLAGKETQYF	TRBV2	TRBJ2-5	once	TRBD2
TGTGCCAGCAGTCGACCAACCCAGGCCAGGGTTGAAGCTTTCTTT	CASSRPTQARVEAFF	TRBV6-5	TRBJ1-1	few	-
TGTGCCTGGAGTGTAACGCTGGGGAGGGCCGGAGGAGAGACCCAGTACTTC	CAWSVTLGRAGGETQYF	TRBV30	TRBJ2-5	-	TRBD2
TGTGCCAGTAGTATGACAGGACAGCCGCAGGCGCAGCCCCAGCATTTT	CASSMTGQPQAQPQHF	TRBV19	TRBJ1-5	-	-
TGTGCCAGCAGTGGGGCAGGCAAATCCTACAATGAGCAGTTCTTC	CASSGAGKSYNEQFF	TRBV2	TRBJ2-1	-	-
TGTGCCAGCAGTCCCGGGACAGGGAATCAGCCCCAGCATTTT	CASSPGTGNQPQHF	TRBV27	TRBJ1-5	-	TRBD1
TGTGCCAGCAGCTTGGGACTAGCGGGAGGGCCCTACACCGGGGAGCTGTTTTTT	CASSLGLAGGPYTGELFF	TRBV5-4	TRBJ2-2	-	TRBD2
TGTGCCAGCAGCCGGAGGGTCGGGGAGACCCAGTACTTC	CASSRRVGETQYF	TRBV5-6	TRBJ2-5	-	-
TGTGCCATCAGGGGGACAGGGAGCACTGAAGCTTTCTTT	CAIRGTGSTEAFF	TRBV10-3	TRBJ1-1	-	TRBD1
TGTGCCAGCAGTGAGACAGGCCGGGCAGAGACCCAGTACTTC	CASSETGRAETQYF	TRBV7-9	TRBJ2-5	-	-
TGTGCCATCAGTGAGTCCGGGTGGAACACTGAAGCTTTCTTT	CAISESGWNTEAFF	TRBV10-3	TRBJ1-1	-	-
TGTGCCAGTAGTGCCCGGGACAGCGGCAATCAGCCCCAGCATTTT	CASSARDSGNQPQHF	TRBV19	TRBJ1-5	once	TRBD1
TGTGCCAGTAGTCCCTCAGCGGGAGTCGGCGAGCAGTACTTC	CASSPSAGVGEQYF	TRBV19	TRBJ2-7	-	TRBD2
TGTGCCAGCAGTGATCCCGGGACAGGCACCTACGAGCAGTACTTC	CASSDPGTGTYEQYF	TRBV2	TRBJ2-7	-	TRBD1
TGCAGTGCTAGTGTTACAGGAGCTAACTATGGCTACACCTTC	CSASVTGANYGYTF	TRBV20-1	TRBJ1-2	-	-
TGCAGCGTCCAAGGGGGCGCAGACTATGGCTACACCTTC	CSVQGGADYGYTF	TRBV29-1	TRBJ1-2	-	TRBD1
TGTGCCAGCAGCGACCAGGGGGGCGCCTACAATGAGCAGTTCTTC	CASSDQGGAYNEQFF	TRBV28	TRBJ2-1	-	-
TGTGCCAGCAGCCTTGCGGGAGGACCCTACGAGCAGTACTTC	CASSLAGGPYEQYF	TRBV11-1	TRBJ2-7	-	TRBD2
TGTGCCAGCAGTTCCATAGGACAGATTAGCACAGATACGCAGTATTTT	CASSSIGQISTDTQYF	TRBV6-8	TRBJ2-3	-	-
TGTGCCACCAGCACCAGGACAGGGCGCAATGAGCAGTTCTTC	CATSTRTGRNEQFF	TRBV15	TRBJ2-1	-	TRBD1
TGTGCCAGCAGCTTATTGACAGGGGGCGGCACTGAAGCTTTCTTT	CASSLLTGGGTEAFF	TRBV7-2	TRBJ1-1	-	TRBD1
TGTGCCAGCACTTGGACTAGCGGCTACGAGCAGTACTTC	CASTWTSGYEQYF	TRBV11-2	TRBJ2-7	-	TRBD2
TGTGCCACCAGTGACCCGGGTGGCTCCCGGACCCAGTACTTC	CATSDPGGSRTQYF	TRBV24-1	TRBJ2-5	-	-
TGTGCCAGCAGCGTAACCCGGGTCCCCTACGAGCAGTACTTC	CASSVTRVPYEQYF	TRBV9	TRBJ2-7	-	-
TGCGCCAGCAGCCAAGAAGGACAGGGCTTTCAGCCCCAGCATTTT	CASSQEGQGFQPQHF	TRBV4-1	TRBJ1-5	-	TRBD1
TGTGCCAGCGCCCCAAACCGGGACAGCTATGGCTACACCTTC	CASAPNRDSYGYTF	TRBV2	TRBJ1-2	-	TRBD1
TGTGCCAGCATGAGGGAGCCTACCACAGATACGCAGTATTTT	CASMREPTTDTQYF	TRBV6-5	TRBJ2-3	-	-
TGTGCCAGCAGTCGCAGGGGGCTGCGGAGCACAGATACGCAGTATTTT	CASSRRGLRSTDTQYF	TRBV27	TRBJ2-3	-	TRBD1
TGCGCCAGCAGCCAAGATAGCACACAATTCCTGAGGGACACTGAAGCTTTCTTT	CASSQDSTQFLRDTEAFF	TRBV4-1	TRBJ1-1	-	-
TGTGCCAGCAGCTCTCTCCAGGGGGATGAGCAGTTCTTC	CASSSLQGDEQFF	TRBV5-6	TRBJ2-1	-	TRBD1
TGTGCCTCCCTTAGTATGGGGCATACAGATACGCAGTATTTT	CASLSMGHTDTQYF	TRBV5-5	TRBJ2-3	-	-
TGCGCCAGCATGCGGTGGGCAGGGGTTATGGATACGCAGTATTTT	CASMRWAGVMDTQYF	TRBV5-1	TRBJ2-3	-	-
TGTGCCAGCAGTTCGGGGGTTTACGAGCAGTACTTC	CASSSGVYEQYF	TRBV12-3/TRBV12-4	TRBJ2-7	-	-
TGCGCCAGCAGCTTTTCCCGGAGCTCCTACGAGCAGTACTTC	CASSFSRSSYEQYF	TRBV5-1	TRBJ2-7	-	-
TGTGCCAGCAGTGGACAGGGTCGCAATCAGCCCCAGCATTTT	CASSGQGRNQPQHF	TRBV6-1	TRBJ1-5	-	TRBD1
TGTGCCAGTAGTATCATGGAGACCCAGTACTTC	CASSIMETQYF	TRBV19	TRBJ2-5	-	-
TGTGCCTGGAGTTTCACAGGCGCCACCGGGGAGCTGTTTTTT	CAWSFTGATGELFF	TRBV30	TRBJ2-2	-	-
TGTGCCAGCAGTCTAACTGGGGGGAGGCCCACAGATACGCAGTATTTT	CASSLTGGRPTDTQYF	TRBV2	TRBJ2-3	-	-
TGTGCCAGCAGCCCACGCGACAGGGGGTATGGCTACACCTTC	CASSPRDRGYGYTF	TRBV5-4	TRBJ1-2	once	TRBD1
TGCGCCAGCATGACTATCTCTGGGGCCAACGTCCTGACTTTC	CASMTISGANVLTF	TRBV5-1	TRBJ2-6	-	-
TGCGCCAGCAGCTTTGGGGACAGCACCTACGAGCAGTACTTC	CASSFGDSTYEQYF	TRBV5-1	TRBJ2-7	-	TRBD1
TGTGCCAGCAGCTTAGGGAGCGGTCTCAATCAGCCCCAGCATTTT	CASSLGSGLNQPQHF	TRBV7-6	TRBJ1-5	-	-
TGTGCCAGCAGTTTCGGAGCAGGGGAGCTGTTTTTT	CASSFGAGELFF	TRBV12-3/TRBV12-4	TRBJ2-2	few	-
TGTGCCAGTAGATATGGGGGAACAGGGGGCGAGGATACGCAGTATTTT	CASRYGGTGGEDTQYF	TRBV19	TRBJ2-3	-	TRBD1
TGTGCCAGCATCCCGGGGGTAACCGGGGAGCTGTTTTTT	CASIPGVTGELFF	TRBV6-5	TRBJ2-2	-	-
TGTGCCACCCGGGGGTGGGGCGCTGAAGCTTTCTTT	CATRGWGAEAFF	TRBV6-5	TRBJ1-1	-	-
TGTGCCAGCAGCTTAGATCAGGCCAGACCCTACGAGCAGTACTTC	CASSLDQARPYEQYF	TRBV11-2	TRBJ2-7	-	-
TGTGCCAGCAGCATATTACAGGGTGGTGAAGCTTTCTTT	CASSILQGGEAFF	TRBV7-2	TRBJ1-1	-	-
TGTGCCACCAGTGATTTGGGAGGCTCCCAAGAGACCCAGTACTTC	CATSDLGGSQETQYF	TRBV24-1	TRBJ2-5	-	-
TGTGCCAGCAGTTACTACGGAGGGAATGAGCAGTTCTTC	CASSYYGGNEQFF	TRBV6-5	TRBJ2-1	-	-
TGTGCCAGCTCACCCCTACCAGGGGGGAACTATGGCTACACCTTC	CASSPLPGGNYGYTF	TRBV18	TRBJ1-2	-	TRBD1
TGTGCCAGCAGCTTGGGGACAGGGGTTAAGGGAGCTTTCTTT	CASSLGTGVKGAFF	TRBV5-8	TRBJ1-1	-	TRBD1